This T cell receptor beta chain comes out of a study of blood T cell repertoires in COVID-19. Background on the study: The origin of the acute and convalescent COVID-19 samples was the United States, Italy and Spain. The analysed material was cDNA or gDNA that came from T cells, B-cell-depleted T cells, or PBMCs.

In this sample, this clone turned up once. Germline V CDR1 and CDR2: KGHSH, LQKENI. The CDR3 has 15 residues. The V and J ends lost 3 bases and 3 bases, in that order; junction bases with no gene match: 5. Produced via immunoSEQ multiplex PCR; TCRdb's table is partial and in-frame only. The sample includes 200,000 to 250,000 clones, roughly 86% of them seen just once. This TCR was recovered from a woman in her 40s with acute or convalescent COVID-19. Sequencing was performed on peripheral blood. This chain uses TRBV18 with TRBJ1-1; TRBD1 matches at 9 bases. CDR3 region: CASSPRDRVDTEAFF. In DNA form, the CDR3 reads TGTGCCAGCTCACCCCGGGACAGGGTTGACACTGAAGCTTTCTTT.